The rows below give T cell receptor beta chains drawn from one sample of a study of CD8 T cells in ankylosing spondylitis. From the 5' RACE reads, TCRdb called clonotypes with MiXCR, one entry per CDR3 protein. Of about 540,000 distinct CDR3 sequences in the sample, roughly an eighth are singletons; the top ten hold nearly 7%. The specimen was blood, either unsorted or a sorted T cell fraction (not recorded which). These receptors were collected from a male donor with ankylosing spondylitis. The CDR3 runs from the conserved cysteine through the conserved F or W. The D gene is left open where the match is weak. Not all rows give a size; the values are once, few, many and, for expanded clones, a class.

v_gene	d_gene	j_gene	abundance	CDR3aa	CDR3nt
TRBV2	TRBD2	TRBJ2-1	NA	CASWGLAGNNEQFF	TGTGCCAGCTGGGGACTAGCGGGGAATAATGAGCAGTTCTTC
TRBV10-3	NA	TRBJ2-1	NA	CAISPNGEPTNEQFF	TGTGCCATCAGCCCCAATGGGGAACCTACAAATGAGCAGTTCTTC
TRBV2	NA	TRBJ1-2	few	CASSEGGVGRGYTF	TGTGCCAGCAGTGAAGGGGGGGTTGGACGTGGCTACACCTTC
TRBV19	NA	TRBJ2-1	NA	CASTPSEPNNEQFF	TGTGCCAGTACCCCATCGGAACCAAACAATGAGCAGTTCTTC
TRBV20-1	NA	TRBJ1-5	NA	CSASPVNQPQHF	TGCAGTGCTAGCCCGGTCAATCAGCCCCAGCATTTT
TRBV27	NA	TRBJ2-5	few	CASSFGPDLQETQYF	TGTGCCAGCAGTTTCGGCCCGGACCTCCAAGAGACCCAGTACTTC
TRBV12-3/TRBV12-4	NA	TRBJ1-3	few	CASRQDLGNTIYF	TGTGCCAGCAGGCAGGACCTCGGAAACACCATATATTTT
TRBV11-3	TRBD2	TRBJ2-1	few	CASSPHASGSPYNEQFF	TGTGCCAGCAGCCCCCATGCTAGCGGGAGCCCCTACAATGAGCAGTTCTTC
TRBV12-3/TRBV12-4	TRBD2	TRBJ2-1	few	CASGLLAGEGEQFF	TGTGCCAGCGGATTACTAGCGGGAGAAGGAGAGCAGTTCTTC
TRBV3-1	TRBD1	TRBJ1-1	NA	CASSQGQGTTEAFF	TGTGCCAGCAGCCAAGGACAGGGGACCACTGAAGCTTTCTTT